This is a list of T cell receptor beta chains from one sample in a study of CD8+CD57+ T cells in acquired aplastic anemia. TCRdb called the reads again in MiXCR, with one record for every CDR3 protein. The sample records some 200,000 distinct CDR3 sequences, 48% being singletons. Sequencing input: sorted CD4+, CD8+, or CD8+CD57+ T cells (not recorded which) from PBMCs. The receptors stem from a human donor with aplastic anemia. The conserved cysteine and the conserved F or W are not part of the CDR3 here.

v_call,cdr3_aa
TRBV19,ASRGTGLNTGELF
TRBV11-2,ASSQSSGRSHQPQH
TRBV7-9,ASSPRTPLEQY
TRBV10-3,AIRGTGEMRGGNTIY
TRBV19,ASAVSSYNEQF
TRBV20-1,SARFRDTQY
TRBV5-1,ASSPRMLAGDLYEQF
TRBV2,ASRRDSYEQY
TRBV7-9,ASSKRGTYEQY
TRBV20-1,SAREGSGSYEQY
TRBV2,ASSEFGQGVDTQY